Shown below are 29 T cell receptor beta chains from a single sample sequenced in a study of T cell changes during pregnancy in multiple sclerosis. TCRdb's table, derived via immunoSEQ multiplex PCR, lists solely in-frame clones and lacks some. This sample carries about 87,000 clones, around 95% of them seen once, and the ten largest clones take about 1.3%. The sample in question was peripheral blood, obtained in the third trimester of pregnancy. These TCRs come from a female donor in good health, enrolled as a control in a pregnancy study.

The chain joins TRBV7-9 to TRBJ2-1, with D perhaps TRBD2 (5 bases). V gave up 5 bases and J gave up 4 bases, with 15 bases separating them. There are 15 residues in the CDR3. CDR1 is SEHNR and CDR2 is FQNEAQ in the germline V gene (reference sequence). This chain's CDR3 is CASSPRGSEYNEQFF. DNA of the CDR3: TGTGCCAGCAGCCCCCGCGGTAGCGAGTACAATGAGCAGTTCTTC.

V usage is TRBV2 and J usage is TRBJ1-5; D is unclear. V was pared by 6 bases and J by 6 bases, with 9 bases between. The CDR3 extends over 12 amino acids. Germline assignment: CDR1 SNHLY and CDR2 FYNNEI. The CDR3 region has the DNA TGTGCCAGCAGGCAGACGGGTCAGCCCCAGCATTTT. Translating gives CASRQTGQPQHF.

This chain uses TRBV10-1 with TRBJ1-2; perhaps TRBD1 as D (5 bases). The CDR3 consists of 12 residues. Germline assignment: CDR1 WNHNN and CDR2 SYGVQD (reference sequence). V was shortened by 6 bases and J by 12 bases, with 17 bases between the two germline ends. The CDR3 DNA follows: TGCGCCAGCAGGGACAAGGAGAGAGCGAACACCTTC. Its translation is CASRDKERANTF.

The V and J genes are TRBV10-3 and TRBJ2-5, with 9 positions matching TRBD2. Germline values: CDR1 ENHRY, CDR2 SYGVKD. Trimming cost V 6 bases and J 5 bases; bases outside gene matches: 10. The CDR3 totals 15 residues. CDR3 nucleotides: TGTGCCATCAGGGAAGCCGGGACTAGCCGGGAGACCCAGTACTTC. Amino acid sequence: CAIREAGTSRETQYF.

V usage is TRBV5-1 and J usage is TRBJ1-4, with no clear D. CDR3 length: 15 residues. Germline V lookup: CDR1 SGHRS, CDR2 YFSETQ. With 0 bases removed from V and 0 bases from J, the gap between germline ends came to 6 bases. DNA for the CDR3: TGCGCCAGCAGCTTGGATCGAGCAACTAATGAAAAACTGTTTTTT. It translates to CASSLDRATNEKLFF.

This chain links TRBV9 with TRBJ2-1; no clear D gene. The V end lost 0 bases, the J end lost 8 bases, and 9 bases lay between the germline ends. The CDR3 has 13 residues. CDR1 and CDR2 (germline): SGDLS, YYNGEE. The CDR3 bases are TGTGCCAGCAGCGTAGCTCAGGTCGATGAGCAGTTCTTC. Translation: CASSVAQVDEQFF.

The V and J genes are TRBV19 and TRBJ1-5; TRBD1 aligns across 7 bases. The CDR3 is made up of 15 amino acids. The J segment lost 0 bases and the V segment lost 8 bases, leaving 7 bases of the junction unmatched. CDR1 is LNHDA, CDR2 SQIVND, per germline (reference sequence). The CDR3 sequence is CASSETGYSNQPQHF. CDR3 coding DNA: TGTGCCAGTTCAGAGACAGGGTATAGCAATCAGCCCCAGCATTTT.

For the CDR3, the DNA is TGTGCCAGCAGCTCAGGGGCGTTCCAGACCCAGTACTTC. Encoded protein: CASSSGAFQTQYF. The rearrangement links TRBV5-6 to TRBJ2-5, with D possibly matching TRBD1 (6 bases). Trimming shortened V by 3 bases and J by 6 bases, and 12 bases separated the two germline ends. The V gene's germline CDR1 is SGHDT and CDR2 YYEEEE. The CDR3 is 13 residues long.

This clone showed up just once. The V and J genes are TRBV5-1 and TRBJ2-7; the match to TRBD2 covers 11 bases. Unmatched junction bases numbered 19, after V lost 2 bases and J lost 3 bases. The CDR3 totals 20 residues. Germline CDR1 and CDR2: SGHRS and YFSETQ. In DNA form, the CDR3 reads TGCGCCAGCAGCTTTCTGCCGGGACTAGCGGTACCCCAGATAAGCTACGAGCAGTACTTC. Its protein is CASSFLPGLAVPQISYEQYF.

The chain has TRBV5-1 and TRBJ1-1; 11 bases line up with TRBD1. The V gene's germline CDR1 is SGHRS and CDR2 YFSETQ. The CDR3 covers 15 residues. The junction had 5 bases not matched to a gene; V was cut back by 3 bases and J by 4 bases. The CDR3 region has the DNA TGCGCCAGCAGCTCGGAAGGGACAGGGGGCACTGAAGCTTTCTTT. This codes for CASSSEGTGGTEAFF.

This chain links TRBV11-2 with TRBJ2-7, with D possibly TRBD2 on 5 matching bases. The germline V gene has CDR1 SGHAT and CDR2 FQNNGV. V was cut by 5 bases and J by 7 bases, with 9 bases left in between. This CDR3 has 11 residues. The CDR3 sequence is CASSVTGEQYF. CDR3 sequence (DNA): TGTGCCAGCAGCGTCACGGGGGAGCAGTACTTC.

V usage is TRBV9 and J usage is TRBJ2-2, with TRBD2 matching 12 bases. The CDR3 has 16 residues. V lost 4 bases to trimming and J lost 2 bases; unmatched junction nucleotides: 3. CDR1 SGDLS and CDR2 YYNGEE come from the germline V gene. CDR3 region: CASSMTSGRNTGELFF. The CDR3 coding sequence is TGTGCCAGCAGCATGACTAGCGGGAGAAACACCGGGGAGCTGTTTTTT.

The J gene is TRBJ1-4, the V gene TRBV7-9, with D possibly matching TRBD1 (5 bases). Germline lookup yields CDR1 SEHNR and CDR2 FQNEAQ (reference sequence). This CDR3 is 14 amino acids long. Trimming shortened V by 1 base and J by 6 bases, and 9 bases separated the two germline ends. Here the CDR3 DNA reads TGTGCCAGCAGCTTAGGTGAAGGGGATGAAAAACTGTTTTTT. Translating it yields CASSLGEGDEKLFF.

The chain has TRBV27 and TRBJ2-3, with 12 bases fitting TRBD2. Germline V gene lookup returns CDR1 MNHEY and CDR2 SMNVEV (reference sequence). Losses at the gene ends were 2 bases for V and 4 bases for J; bases not matched to a gene: 4. This CDR3 region has 16 residues. For the CDR3, the DNA is TGTGCCAGCAGTTTAGTCCTAGCGGGAGGGCCAGATACGCAGTATTTT. This gives the protein CASSLVLAGGPDTQYF.

V gene TRBV5-5 combines with J gene TRBJ1-4; tentative D call: TRBD1 (5 bases). Trimming stripped 4 bases from V and 4 bases from J, with 17 bases between. Germline V gives CDR1 SGHKS, CDR2 YYEKEE (reference sequence). The CDR3 runs to 16 residues. The CDR3 protein is CASSPGAGQGNEKLFF. The CDR3 DNA is TGTGCCAGCAGCCCTGGGGCGGGGCAGGGTAATGAAAAACTGTTTTTT.

V and J are TRBV13 and TRBJ2-5, with 10 bases aligning to TRBD2. Unmatched junction bases numbered 4, after V lost 4 bases and J lost 5 bases. There are 14 residues in the CDR3. Per germline, CDR1 PRHDT and CDR2 FYEKMQ (reference sequence). The CDR3 loop is CASSSVAGGETQYF. CDR3 bases: TGTGCCAGCAGCTCGGTAGCGGGAGGTGAGACCCAGTACTTC.

V is TRBV27 and J is TRBJ2-1; 8 bases fit TRBD2. Germline CDR1 reads MNHEY; CDR2 reads SMNVEV (reference sequence). CDR3 length equals 15 residues. The junction had 3 bases not matched to a gene; V was cut back by 2 bases and J by 3 bases. This CDR3 reads CASSLAGGDYNEQFF. The CDR3 bases are TGTGCCAGCAGTTTAGCGGGAGGAGACTACAATGAGCAGTTCTTC.

The table lists this clone with a few counts. The chain carries TRBV2 and TRBJ1-1, with D unclear. The germline CDR1 and CDR2 sequences are SNHLY and FYNNEI. V was shortened by 4 bases and J by 1 base, with 10 bases between the two germline ends. CDR3 length equals 14 residues. CDR3 residues: CASSVITRNTEAFF. The CDR3 DNA follows: TGTGCCAGCAGTGTGATAACAAGGAACACTGAAGCTTTCTTT.

The genes are TRBV7-2 and TRBJ2-1; 10 bases match TRBD2. V lost 5 bases to trimming and J lost 0 bases; unmatched junction nucleotides: 4. Germline lookup yields CDR1 SGHTA and CDR2 FQGNSA. The CDR3 extends over 16 amino acids. The CDR3 spells CASSQLAGGSYNEQFF. CDR3 coding DNA: TGTGCCAGCAGCCAATTAGCGGGAGGCTCCTACAATGAGCAGTTCTTC.

This clone came up once. This chain links TRBV30 with TRBJ1-1; perhaps TRBD1 as D (6 bases). The CDR3 totals 16 residues. CDR1 GTSNPN and CDR2 SVGIG come from the germline V gene (reference sequence). V was trimmed by 0 bases and J by 0 bases, leaving 14 bases between them. The CDR3 here is CAWSVGQGLVNTEAFF. In DNA, the CDR3 is TGTGCCTGGAGTGTAGGTCAGGGGCTAGTGAACACTGAAGCTTTCTTT.

This chain links TRBV14 with TRBJ2-3, with a tentative D call TRBD2 (6 bases). Germline lookup yields CDR1 SGHDN and CDR2 FVKESK. There are 15 residues in the CDR3. V was clipped by 1 base and J by 4 bases, with 12 bases between them. CDR3: CASSQVGGTADTQYF. CDR3 coding DNA: TGTGCCAGCAGCCAAGTCGGCGGGACCGCAGATACGCAGTATTTT. The complete variable domain, with remaining parts taken from reference TRBV14 and TRBJ2-3, reads EAGVTQFPSHSVIEKGQTVTLRCDPISGHDNLYWYRRVMGKEIKFLLHFVKESKQDESGMPNNRFLAERTGGTYSTLKVQPAELEDSGVYFCASSQVGGTADTQYFGPGTRLTVL.

The genes are TRBV7-6 and TRBJ2-7; possible D gene TRBD1, 8 bases. This CDR3 contains 16 residues. The V gene lost 5 bases and the J gene lost 2 bases, with 19 bases spanning the gap. Germline V lookup: CDR1 SGHVS, CDR2 FNYEAQ. CDR3 in amino acids: CASSRWTGRGPYEQYF. The CDR3 nucleotides are TGTGCCAGCAGCCGCTGGACAGGGCGGGGGCCCTACGAGCAGTACTTC.

The chain uses TRBV5-4 and TRBJ2-1; D perhaps matches TRBD1 (6 bases). Germline V CDR1 and CDR2: SGHNT, YYREEE (reference sequence). The CDR3 has 14 residues. Trimming left V 4 bases short and J 8 bases short, with 16 bases between. The CDR3 bases are TGTGCCAGCAGCCAACCACAGGGCACAGATGAGCAGTTCTTC. Its protein product is CASSQPQGTDEQFF.

This clone was picked up one time. The V call is TRBV10-3, the J call TRBJ2-7; D remains ambiguous. V lost 11 bases, J lost 5 bases, and 16 bases lay in between. The CDR3 runs 12 residues. Germline V CDR1 and CDR2: ENHRY, SYGVKD. The CDR3 spells CAHARLLNEQYF. The CDR3 DNA is TGTGCCCACGCGCGGCTCTTAAACGAGCAGTACTTC.

The V gene is TRBV5-1, the J gene TRBJ2-1, with 11 positions matching TRBD2. Unmatched junction bases numbered 6, after V lost 4 bases and J lost 3 bases. The V gene's germline CDR1 is SGHRS and CDR2 YFSETQ. The CDR3 is 16 amino acids. The CDR3 DNA reads as TGCGCCAGCAGCCGGAAGGGACTAGCGGACTACAATGAGCAGTTCTTC. Translating it yields CASSRKGLADYNEQFF.

The genes are TRBV29-1 and TRBJ2-1, with 9 positions matching TRBD2. Trimming cost V 4 bases and J 0 bases; bases outside gene matches: 19. The CDR3 has 20 residues. Germline V gene sequence: CDR1 SQVTM, CDR2 ANQGSEA. In DNA form, the CDR3 reads TGCAGCGTTGTCGAGTACTCCAGGACTAGCGACAAGAGCTCCTACAATGAGCAGTTCTTC. Protein: CSVVEYSRTSDKSSYNEQFF.

V gene TRBV7-9 combines with J gene TRBJ2-5, with D possibly TRBD2 on 5 matching bases. The germline V gene has CDR1 SEHNR and CDR2 FQNEAQ (reference sequence). With 5 bases removed from V and 3 bases from J, the gap between germline ends came to 16 bases. The CDR3 has 15 residues. Written as DNA, the CDR3 is TGTGCCAGCAGCCCACTCGCGGGTTTAGAAGAGACCCAGTACTTC. Translation gives CASSPLAGLEETQYF.

The chain is built from TRBV7-2 and TRBJ2-3, with D possibly matching TRBD2 (6 bases). CDR3 size: 14 residues. Between the trimmed V and J ends, which lost 4 bases and 6 bases, there was a span of 14 bases. Germline loops: CDR1 SGHTA, CDR2 FQGNSA. The CDR3 bases are TGTGCCAGCAGCTCCCGACGGAGGGAGGATACGCAGTATTTT. As protein: CASSSRRREDTQYF. Full variable domain (rest looked up from reference TRBV7-2 and TRBJ2-3): GAGVSQSPSNKVTEKGKDVELRCDPISGHTALYWYRQSLGQGLEFLIYFQGNSAPDKSGLPSDRFSAERTGGSVSTLTIQRTQQEDSAVYLCASSSRRREDTQYFGPGTRLTVL.

The table lists this clone with a count of one. This chain joins TRBV5-1 and TRBJ2-7; possible D gene TRBD2, 5 bases. The germline V and J ends were trimmed by 2 bases and 0 bases, with 9 bases remaining between them. CDR1 is SGHRS and CDR2 is YFSETQ in the germline V gene. The CDR3 is made up of 14 amino acids. The CDR3 here is CASSLGSLSYEQYF. The DNA for the CDR3 is TGCGCCAGCAGCTTAGGGAGCCTCTCCTACGAGCAGTACTTC.